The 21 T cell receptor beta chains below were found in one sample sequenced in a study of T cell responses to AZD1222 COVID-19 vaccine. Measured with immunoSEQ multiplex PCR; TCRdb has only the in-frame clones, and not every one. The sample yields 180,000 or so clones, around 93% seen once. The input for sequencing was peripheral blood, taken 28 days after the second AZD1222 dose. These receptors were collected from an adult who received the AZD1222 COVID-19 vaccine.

In DNA, the CDR3 is TGCGCCAGCGGAACCGACAGGGGGGACGGGGAGCTGTTTTTT. Protein: CASGTDRGDGELFF. The V gene is TRBV5-1, the J gene TRBJ2-2; TRBD1 aligns across 9 bases. CDR1 SGHRS and CDR2 YFSETQ come from the germline V gene. V shed 7 bases and J 7 bases; nucleotides not matched to a gene: 8. The CDR3 is made up of 14 amino acids.

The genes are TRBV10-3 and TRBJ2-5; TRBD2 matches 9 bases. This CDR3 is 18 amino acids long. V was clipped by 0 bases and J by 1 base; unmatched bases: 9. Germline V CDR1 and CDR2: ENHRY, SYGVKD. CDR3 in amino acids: CAISESIRRGGAQETQYF. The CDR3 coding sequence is TGTGCCATCAGTGAGTCGATTCGGCGCGGGGGGGCCCAAGAGACCCAGTACTTC.

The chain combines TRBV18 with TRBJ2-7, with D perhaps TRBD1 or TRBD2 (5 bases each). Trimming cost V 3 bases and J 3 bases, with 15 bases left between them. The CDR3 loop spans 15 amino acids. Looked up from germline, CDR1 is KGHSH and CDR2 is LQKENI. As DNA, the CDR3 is TGTGCCAGCTCACCTCGGACCGGGACCGACTACGAGCAGTACTTC. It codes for CASSPRTGTDYEQYF.

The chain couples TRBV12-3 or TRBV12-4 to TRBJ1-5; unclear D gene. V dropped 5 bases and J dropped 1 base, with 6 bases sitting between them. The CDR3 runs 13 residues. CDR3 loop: CASSHQSNQPQHF. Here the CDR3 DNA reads TGTGCCAGCAGTCATCAGAGCAATCAGCCCCAGCATTTT.

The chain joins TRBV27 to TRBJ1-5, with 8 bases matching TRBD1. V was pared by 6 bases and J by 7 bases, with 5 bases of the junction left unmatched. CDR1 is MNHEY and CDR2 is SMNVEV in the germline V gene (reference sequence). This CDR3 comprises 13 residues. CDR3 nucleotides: TGTGCCAGCAGCCCCGACAGGGGACAGCCCCAGCATTTT. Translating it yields CASSPDRGQPQHF.

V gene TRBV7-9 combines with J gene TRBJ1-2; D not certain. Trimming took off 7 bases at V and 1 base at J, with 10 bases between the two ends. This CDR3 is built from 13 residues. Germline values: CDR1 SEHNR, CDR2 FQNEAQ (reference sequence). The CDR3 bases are TGTGCCAGCACCATTGGAGATAACTATGGCTACACCTTC. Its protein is CASTIGDNYGYTF.

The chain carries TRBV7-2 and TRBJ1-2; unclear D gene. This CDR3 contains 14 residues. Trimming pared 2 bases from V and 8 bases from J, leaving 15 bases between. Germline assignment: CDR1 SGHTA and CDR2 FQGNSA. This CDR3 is CASSLSSGIGGYTF. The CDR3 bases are TGTGCCAGCAGCTTAAGCTCGGGAATCGGCGGCTACACCTTC. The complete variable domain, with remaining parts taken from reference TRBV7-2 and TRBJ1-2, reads GAGVSQSPSNKVTEKGKDVELRCDPISGHTALYWYRQSLGQGLEFLIYFQGNSAPDKSGLPSDRFSAERTGGSVSTLTIQRTQQEDSAVYLCASSLSSGIGGYTFGSGTRLTVV.

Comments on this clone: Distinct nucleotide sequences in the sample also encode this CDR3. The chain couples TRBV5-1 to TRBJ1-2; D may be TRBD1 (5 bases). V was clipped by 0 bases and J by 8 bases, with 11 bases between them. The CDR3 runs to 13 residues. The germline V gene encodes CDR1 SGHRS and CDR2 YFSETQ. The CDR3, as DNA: TGCGCCAGCAGCTTGGCCCAGGGTGACGGCTACACCTTC. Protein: CASSLAQGDGYTF. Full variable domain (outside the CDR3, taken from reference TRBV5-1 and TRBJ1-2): KAGVTQTPRYLIKTRGQQVTLSCSPISGHRSVSWYQQTPGQGLQFLFEYFSETQRNKGNFPGRFSGRQFSNSRSEMNVSTLELGDSALYLCASSLAQGDGYTFGSGTRLTVV.

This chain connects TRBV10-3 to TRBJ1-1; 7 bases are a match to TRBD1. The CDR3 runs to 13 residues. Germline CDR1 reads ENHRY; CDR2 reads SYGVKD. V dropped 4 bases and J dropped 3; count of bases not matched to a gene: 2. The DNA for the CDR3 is TGTGCCATCAGTGGACAGGGCGACACTGAAGCTTTCTTT. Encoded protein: CAISGQGDTEAFF.

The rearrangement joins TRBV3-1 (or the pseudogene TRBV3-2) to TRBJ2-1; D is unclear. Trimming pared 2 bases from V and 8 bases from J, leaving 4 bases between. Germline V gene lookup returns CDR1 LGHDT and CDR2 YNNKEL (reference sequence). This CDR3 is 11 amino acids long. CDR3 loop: CASSQLDEQFF. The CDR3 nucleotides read TGTGCCAGCAGCCAACTCGATGAGCAGTTCTTC.

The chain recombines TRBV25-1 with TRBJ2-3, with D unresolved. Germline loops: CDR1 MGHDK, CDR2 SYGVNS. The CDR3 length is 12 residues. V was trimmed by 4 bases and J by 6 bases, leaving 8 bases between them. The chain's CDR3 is CASSGPSDTQYF. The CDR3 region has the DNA TGTGCCAGCAGTGGGCCCTCGGATACGCAGTATTTT.

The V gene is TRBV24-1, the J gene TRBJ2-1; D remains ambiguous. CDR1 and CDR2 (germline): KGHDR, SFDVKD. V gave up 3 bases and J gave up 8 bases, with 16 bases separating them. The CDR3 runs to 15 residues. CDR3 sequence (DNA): TGTGCCACCAGTGATCATCGGCCTGGACGGGATGAGCAGTTCTTC. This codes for CATSDHRPGRDEQFF.

The CDR3 DNA follows: TGTGCCAGTAGTATAGGGTGGAATTCACCCCTCCACTTT. Its protein is CASSIGWNSPLHF. The chain links TRBV19 to TRBJ1-6; unclear D gene. The CDR3 extends over 13 amino acids. The V end was cut by 1 base, the J end by 7 bases, with 5 bases between. Per germline, CDR1 LNHDA and CDR2 SQIVND (reference sequence).

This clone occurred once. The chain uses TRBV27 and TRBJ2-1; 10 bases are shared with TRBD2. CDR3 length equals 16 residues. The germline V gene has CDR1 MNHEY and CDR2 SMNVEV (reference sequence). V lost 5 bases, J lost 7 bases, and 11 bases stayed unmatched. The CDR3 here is CASSLGLVAGGNEQFF. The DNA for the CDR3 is TGTGCCAGCAGTCTCGGGTTGGTAGCGGGGGGAAATGAGCAGTTCTTC.

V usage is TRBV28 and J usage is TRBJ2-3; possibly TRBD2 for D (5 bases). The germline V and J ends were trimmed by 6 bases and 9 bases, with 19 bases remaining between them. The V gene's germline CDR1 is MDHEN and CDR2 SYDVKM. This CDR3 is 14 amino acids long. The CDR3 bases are TGTGCCAGCAGCCCTGGGCCCGTGCCGGGGACGCAGTATTTT. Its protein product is CASSPGPVPGTQYF. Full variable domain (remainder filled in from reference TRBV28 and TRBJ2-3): DVKVTQSSRYLVKRTGEKVFLECVQDMDHENMFWYRQDPGLGLRLIYFSYDVKMKEKGDIPEGYSVSREKKERFSLILESASTNQTSMYLCASSPGPVPGTQYFGPGTRLTVL.

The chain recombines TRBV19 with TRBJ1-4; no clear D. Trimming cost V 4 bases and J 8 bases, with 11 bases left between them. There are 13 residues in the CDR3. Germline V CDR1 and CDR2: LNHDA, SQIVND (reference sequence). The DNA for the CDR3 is TGTGCCAGTAGTACGGTCCCGAAGGAAAAACTGTTTTTT. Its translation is CASSTVPKEKLFF.

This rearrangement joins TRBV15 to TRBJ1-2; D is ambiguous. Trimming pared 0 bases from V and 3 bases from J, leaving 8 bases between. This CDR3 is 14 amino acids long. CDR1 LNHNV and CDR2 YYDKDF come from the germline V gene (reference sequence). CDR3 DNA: TGTGCCACCAGCAGAGATAAGACCGACTATGGCTACACCTTC. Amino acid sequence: CATSRDKTDYGYTF.

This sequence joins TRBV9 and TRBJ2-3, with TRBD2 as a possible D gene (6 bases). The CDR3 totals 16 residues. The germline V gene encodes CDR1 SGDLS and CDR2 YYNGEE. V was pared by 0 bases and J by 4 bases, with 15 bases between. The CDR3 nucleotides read TGTGCCAGCAGCGTAGGACTAGGGTTTGTCGCAGATACGCAGTATTTT. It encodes CASSVGLGFVADTQYF.

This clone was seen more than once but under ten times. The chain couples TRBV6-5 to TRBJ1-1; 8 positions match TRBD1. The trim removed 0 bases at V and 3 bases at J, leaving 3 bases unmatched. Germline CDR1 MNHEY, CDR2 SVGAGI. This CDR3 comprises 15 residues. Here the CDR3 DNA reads TGTGCCAGCAGTTACTCGGCAGGGGGCTACACTGAAGCTTTCTTT. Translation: CASSYSAGGYTEAFF.

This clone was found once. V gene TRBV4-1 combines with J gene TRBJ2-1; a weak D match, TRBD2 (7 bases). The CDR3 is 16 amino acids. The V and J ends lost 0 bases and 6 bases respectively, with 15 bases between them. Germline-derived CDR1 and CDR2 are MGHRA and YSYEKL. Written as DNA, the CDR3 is TGCGCCAGCAGCCAAGATGCGGCGGGGGCCCCCAATGAGCAGTTCTTC. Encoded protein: CASSQDAAGAPNEQFF.

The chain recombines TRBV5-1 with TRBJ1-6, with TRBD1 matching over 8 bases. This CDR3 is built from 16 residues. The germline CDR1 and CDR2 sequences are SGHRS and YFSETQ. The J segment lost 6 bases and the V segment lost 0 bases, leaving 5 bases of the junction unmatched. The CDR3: CASSLALQGVNSPLHF. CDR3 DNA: TGCGCCAGCAGCTTGGCCTTACAGGGGGTTAATTCACCCCTCCACTTT.